One T cell receptor (beta chain) is described in this entry. Its target is unknown. The sample belongs to a study of T cell responses to AZD1222 COVID-19 vaccine. General study results and limits: Donor demographics were predominantly white British with a female majority; clonal diversity may be underestimated. There were vaccine-associated CD4 TCRs across spike, dominant at 160-218 and 743-854.

Here immunoSEQ multiplex PCR was the method, and the copy in TCRdb shows in-frame clones only, minus some. There are around 120,000 clones in the sample; about 85% occur only once, and approximately 2.4% lies in the top ten. CDR3 length equals 16 residues. Germline CDR1 and CDR2: LNHDA and SQIVND (reference sequence). The germline V and J ends were trimmed by 2 bases and 0 bases, with 11 bases remaining between them. The rearrangement joins TRBV19 to TRBJ1-5; D call uncertain. The sequence derives from an adult in good health. Sequenced here: peripheral blood, sampled on day 0 of AZD1222 vaccination. The CDR3: CASSIFWDISNQPQHF. CDR3 DNA: TGTGCCAGTAGTATATTTTGGGATATTAGCAATCAGCCCCAGCATTTT.